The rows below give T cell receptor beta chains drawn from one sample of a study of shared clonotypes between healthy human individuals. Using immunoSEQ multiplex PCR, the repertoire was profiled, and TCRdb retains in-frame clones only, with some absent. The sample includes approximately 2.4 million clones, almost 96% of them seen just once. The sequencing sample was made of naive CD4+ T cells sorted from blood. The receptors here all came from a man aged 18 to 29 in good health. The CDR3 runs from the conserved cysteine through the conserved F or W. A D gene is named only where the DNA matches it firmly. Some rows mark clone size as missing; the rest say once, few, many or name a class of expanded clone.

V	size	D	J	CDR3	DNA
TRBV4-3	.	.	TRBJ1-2	CASSQAPGANYGYTF	TGCGCCAGCAGCCAAGCGCCGGGAGCTAACTATGGCTACACCTTC
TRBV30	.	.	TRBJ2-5	CAWSPGRNQETQYF	TGTGCCTGGAGTCCCGGACGGAACCAAGAGACCCAGTACTTC
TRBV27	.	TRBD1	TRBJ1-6	CASSRQGEYNSPLHF	TGTGCCAGCAGTAGACAGGGGGAATATAATTCACCCCTCCACTTT
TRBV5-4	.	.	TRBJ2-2	CASSRDRLNTGELFF	TGTGCCAGCAGCCGAGACAGGTTGAACACCGGGGAGCTGTTTTTT
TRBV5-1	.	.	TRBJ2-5	CASSLQVDSQETQYF	TGCGCCAGCAGCCTTCAAGTGGACAGCCAAGAGACCCAGTACTTC
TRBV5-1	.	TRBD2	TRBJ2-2	CASSPLAGANTGELFF	TGCGCCAGCAGCCCACTAGCGGGAGCTAACACCGGGGAGCTGTTTTTT
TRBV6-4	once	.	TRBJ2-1	CASSDSYRNNEQFF	TGTGCCAGCAGTGACTCCTACAGGAACAATGAGCAGTTCTTC
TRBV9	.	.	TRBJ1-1	CASSVVPEMNTEAFF	TGTGCCAGCAGCGTAGTCCCAGAGATGAACACTGAAGCTTTCTTT
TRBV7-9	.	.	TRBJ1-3	CASSPSGGSSGNTIYF	TGTGCCAGCAGCCCCTCTGGGGGGAGCTCTGGAAACACCATATATTTT
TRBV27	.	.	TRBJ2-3	CASSFLGGLTDTQYF	TGTGCCAGCAGTTTCTTGGGGGGCCTCACAGATACGCAGTATTTT
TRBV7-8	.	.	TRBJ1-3	CASTDVVSPGNTIYF	TGTGCCAGTACCGACGTGGTCAGCCCTGGAAACACCATATATTTT
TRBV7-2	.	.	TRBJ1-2	CASSLTQDYGYTF	TGTGCCAGCAGCTTAACCCAAGACTATGGCTACACCTTC
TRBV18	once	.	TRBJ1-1	CASSQGLAGSGTEAFF	TGTGCCAGCTCACAGGGACTAGCGGGATCTGGCACTGAAGCTTTCTTT
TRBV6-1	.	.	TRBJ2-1	CASSERADRGLTSAYNEQFF	TGTGCCAGCAGTGAAAGAGCCGACAGGGGACTAACATCAGCCTACAATGAGCAGTTCTTC
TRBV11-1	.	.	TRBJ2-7	CASSLPQSEQYF	TGTGCCAGCAGCTTACCTCAAAGCGAGCAGTACTTC
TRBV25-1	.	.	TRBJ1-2	CASRGAGEPKGYTF	TGTGCCAGCCGCGGGGCGGGGGAGCCCAAGGGCTACACCTTC
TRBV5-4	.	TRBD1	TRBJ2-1	CASSGVGTGVHNEQFF	TGTGCCAGCAGCGGGGTGGGGACAGGGGTGCACAATGAGCAGTTCTTC
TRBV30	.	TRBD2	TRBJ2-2	CAWSGLAGDGTGELFF	TGTGCCTGGAGTGGACTAGCGGGAGATGGCACCGGGGAGCTGTTTTTT
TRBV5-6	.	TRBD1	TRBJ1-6	CASSFQGARGNSPLHF	TGTGCCAGCAGCTTCCAGGGGGCGCGGGGTAATTCACCCCTCCACTTT
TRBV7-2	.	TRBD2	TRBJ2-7	CASSSRTRTEQYF	TGTGCCAGCAGCTCGCGGACTAGGACCGAGCAGTACTTC
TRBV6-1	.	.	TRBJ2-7	CASSSDWSSYEQYF	TGTGCCAGCAGTTCAGACTGGAGCTCCTACGAGCAGTACTTC
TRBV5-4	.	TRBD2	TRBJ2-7	CASSGGGGAGYEQYF	TGTGCCAGCAGCGGCGGCGGGGGGGCCGGCTACGAGCAGTACTTC
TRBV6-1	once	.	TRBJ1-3	CASSADGGNTIYF	TGTGCCAGCAGTGCGGACGGTGGAAACACCATATATTTT
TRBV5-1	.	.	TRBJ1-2	CASSLEGEYGYTF	TGCGCCAGCAGCTTGGAAGGGGAATATGGCTACACCTTC
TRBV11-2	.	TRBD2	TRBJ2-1	CASSLGTSFSNEQFF	TGTGCCAGCAGCTTAGGGACTAGCTTTAGCAATGAGCAGTTCTTC
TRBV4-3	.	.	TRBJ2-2	CASSQDLQGLNTGELFF	TGCGCCAGCAGCCAAGATTTGCAGGGCTTGAACACCGGGGAGCTGTTTTTT
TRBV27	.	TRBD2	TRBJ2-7	CASSFFAPAAGGPSYEQYF	TGTGCCAGCAGTTTTTTTGCCCCGGCTGCGGGAGGTCCCTCCTACGAGCAGTACTTC
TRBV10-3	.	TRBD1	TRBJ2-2	CAISGTGGAPGELFF	TGTGCCATCAGTGGAACAGGGGGCGCCCCCGGGGAGCTGTTTTTT
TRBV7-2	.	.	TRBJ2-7	CASSPQGVPYEQYF	TGTGCCAGCAGCCCACAGGGTGTGCCCTACGAGCAGTACTTC
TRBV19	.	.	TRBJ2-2	CASSIGTQNTGELFF	TGTGCCAGTAGTATCGGGACCCAGAACACCGGGGAGCTGTTTTTT
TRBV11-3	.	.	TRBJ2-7	CASSLGAGDYEQYF	TGTGCCAGCAGCTTAGGAGCAGGGGACTACGAGCAGTACTTC
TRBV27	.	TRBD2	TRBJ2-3	CASSLSWGRGTDTQYF	TGTGCCAGCAGTTTATCTTGGGGGAGGGGCACAGATACGCAGTATTTT
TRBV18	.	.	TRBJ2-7	CASSPDGSEQYF	TGTGCCAGCTCACCAGACGGGAGCGAGCAGTACTTC
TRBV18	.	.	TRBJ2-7	CASSPRVEQSEQYF	TGTGCCAGCTCACCAAGGGTAGAGCAATCCGAGCAGTACTTC
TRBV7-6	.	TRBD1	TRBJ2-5	CASSLETRGQETQYF	TGTGCCAGCAGCTTAGAGACCAGGGGGCAAGAGACCCAGTACTTC
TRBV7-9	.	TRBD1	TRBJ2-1	CASSLGWTGRLGFNEQFF	TGTGCCAGCAGCTTAGGTTGGACAGGGAGGTTAGGTTTCAATGAGCAGTTCTTC
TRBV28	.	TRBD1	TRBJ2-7	CASSSPGQGTYEQYF	TGTGCCAGCAGTTCCCCGGGACAGGGGACCTACGAGCAGTACTTC
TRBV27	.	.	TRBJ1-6	CASSLSPGAESPLHF	TGTGCCAGCAGTTTATCGCCCGGGGCGGAATCACCCCTCCACTTT
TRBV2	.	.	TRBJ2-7	CASSGRYEQYF	TGTGCCAGCAGTGGCAGATACGAGCAGTACTTC
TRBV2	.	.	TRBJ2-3	CASRLEGVPDTQYF	TGTGCCAGTCGACTAGAAGGGGTTCCAGATACGCAGTATTTT
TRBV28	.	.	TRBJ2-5	CASSLPLGGVETQYF	TGTGCCAGCAGTTTACCGCTGGGCGGGGTAGAGACCCAGTACTTC
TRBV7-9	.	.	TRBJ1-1	CASSLVLAEAFF	TGTGCCAGCAGCTTAGTGCTCGCTGAAGCTTTCTTT
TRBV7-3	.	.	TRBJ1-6	CASSPSHFNSPLHF	TGTGCCAGCAGCCCGAGCCACTTTAATTCACCCCTCCACTTT
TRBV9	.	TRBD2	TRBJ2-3	CASSALAGVTTDTQYF	TGTGCCAGCAGCGCCCTAGCGGGAGTCACCACAGATACGCAGTATTTT
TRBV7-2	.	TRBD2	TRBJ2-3	CASSSPSASGRMKTDTQYF	TGTGCCAGCAGCTCCCCCTCGGCTAGCGGGAGGATGAAAACAGATACGCAGTATTTT
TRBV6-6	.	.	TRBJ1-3	CASSYLAREAGNTIYF	TGTGCCAGCAGTTACCTCGCCAGGGAGGCTGGAAACACCATATATTTT